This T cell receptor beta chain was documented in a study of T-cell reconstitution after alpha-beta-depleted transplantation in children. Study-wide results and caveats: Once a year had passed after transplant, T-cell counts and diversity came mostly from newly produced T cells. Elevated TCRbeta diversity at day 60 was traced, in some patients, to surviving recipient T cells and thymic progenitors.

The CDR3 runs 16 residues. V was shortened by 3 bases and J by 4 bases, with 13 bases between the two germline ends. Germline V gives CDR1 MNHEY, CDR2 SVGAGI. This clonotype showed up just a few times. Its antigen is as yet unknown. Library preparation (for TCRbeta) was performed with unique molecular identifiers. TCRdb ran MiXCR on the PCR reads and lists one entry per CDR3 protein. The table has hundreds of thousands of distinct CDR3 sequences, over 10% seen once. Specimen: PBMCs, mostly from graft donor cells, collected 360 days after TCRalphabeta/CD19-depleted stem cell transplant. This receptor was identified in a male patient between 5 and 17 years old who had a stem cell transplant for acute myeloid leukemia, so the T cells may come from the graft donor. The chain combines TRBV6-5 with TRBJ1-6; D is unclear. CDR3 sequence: CASSYDGPGYNSPLHF. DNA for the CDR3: TGTGCCAGCAGTTATGATGGGCCGGGGTATAATTCACCCCTCCACTTT.